The present entry profiles one TCR beta chain with its context. Its antigen is not identified. CDR1 and CDR2 from the germline V gene are MDHEN and SYDVKM. V was shortened by 3 bases and J by 8 bases, with 10 bases between the two germline ends. The CDR3 totals 12 residues. In TCRdb, the RACE reads were re-called with MiXCR into one record per CDR3 protein. This repertoire shows about 180,000 distinct CDR3 sequences, more than 25% found once; its top ten account for approximately 3%. This sample was included in a study of human T cells and chemical hapten exposure. Whole-study findings and limits: Expanded TCR counts at PT1 were positively correlated with the patch test score.

Described time point: pre-sensitization, week 0. Regarding treatment: therapeutic diphenylcyclopropenone sensitization with weekly scalp DPC. Sequencing used whole blood, obtained in connection with sensitization to the hapten diphenylcyclopropenone (DPC). The clonotype comes from a woman aged 30 to 39 with alopecia areata. Some clones in this sample may be carry-over from other donors' samples. The J gene is TRBJ1-1, the V gene TRBV28; no definite D call. The CDR3 sequence is CASSFGSREAFF. The CDR3 nucleotides read TGTGCCAGCAGTTTCGGAAGCAGGGAAGCTTTCTTT.